This TCR beta chain derives from a study of cytomegalovirus exposure and HLA in healthy donors. Study conclusions and caveats: A later analysis by the authors found several of the most significant clusters apparently linked to common viral pathogens. Differences between HLA loci emerged in a later analysis of TCR association rates, with DRB1 most and HLA-C fewest.

About this clone itself: Its antigen is not identified.

V dropped 6 bases and J dropped 5; count of bases not matched to a gene: 9. The CDR3 length is 14 residues. From germline, CDR1 is SGHDT and CDR2 YYEEEE. A multiplex PCR was run with 60 Vbeta primers and 13 Jbeta primers. Generated by immunoSEQ multiplex PCR, the TCRdb table keeps only in-frame clones and is missing some. The sample contains some 100,000 clones, approximately 71% of which appear only once. Sequencing used PBMCs. The rearrangement links TRBV5-6 to TRBJ2-5, with 8 bases fitting TRBD1. The clonotype comes from a woman in her 70s in good health and CMV-seropositive. CDR3 nucleotide sequence: TGTGCCAGCAATGGACAGGGATACAGTGAGACCCAGTACTTC. Amino acids: CASNGQGYSETQYF. The entire variable domain, with the rest obtained from reference TRBV5-6 and TRBJ2-5, is as follows: DAGVTQSPTHLIKTRGQQVTLRCSPKSGHDTVSWYQQALGQGPQFIFQYYEEEERQRGNFPDRFSGHQFPNYSSELNVNALLLGDSALYLCASNGQGYSETQYFGPGTRLLVL.